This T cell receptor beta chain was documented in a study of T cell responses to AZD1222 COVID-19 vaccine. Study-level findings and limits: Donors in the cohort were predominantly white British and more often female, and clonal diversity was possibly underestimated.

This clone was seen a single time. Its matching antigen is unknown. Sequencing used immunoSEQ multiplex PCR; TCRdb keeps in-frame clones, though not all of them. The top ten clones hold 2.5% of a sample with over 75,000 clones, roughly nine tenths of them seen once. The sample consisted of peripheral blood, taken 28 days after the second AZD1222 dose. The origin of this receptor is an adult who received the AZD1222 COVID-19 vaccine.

Here the CDR3 reads CAWSEGLVGWTEAFF. The DNA for the CDR3 is TGTGCCTGGAGTGAGGGTTTGGTTGGTTGGACTGAAGCTTTCTTT. The genes are TRBV30 and TRBJ1-1; unclear D gene. Germline CDR1 and CDR2: GTSNPN and SVGIG (reference sequence). The CDR3 spans 15 residues. With 1 base removed from V and 5 bases from J, the gap between germline ends came to 17 bases. Full variable domain (rest looked up from reference TRBV30 and TRBJ1-1): SQTIHQWPATLVQPVGSPLSLECTVEGTSNPNLYWYRQAAGRGLQLLFYSVGIGQISSEVPQNLSASRPQDRQFILSSKKLLLSDSGFYLCAWSEGLVGWTEAFFGQGTRLTVV.